These 27 T cell receptor beta chains originate from one sample sequenced in a study of blood T cell repertoires in COVID-19. The method was immunoSEQ multiplex PCR; TCRdb's version includes in-frame clones alone and lacks a portion of them. The sample lists 200,000 to 300,000 clones, 80% to 90% occurring once. The sample consisted of peripheral blood. Source of these receptors: a man younger than 45 with active or convalescent COVID-19.

This chain links TRBV30 with TRBJ2-2; D is unclear. The CDR3 is made up of 18 amino acids. The germline gives CDR1 GTSNPN, CDR2 SVGIG (reference sequence). Deletions cut 4 bases from V and 2 bases from J, with 23 bases between. The CDR3 spells CAWKKYSQLKVNTGELFF. Here the CDR3 DNA reads TGTGCCTGGAAAAAGTACTCACAGCTCAAAGTTAACACCGGGGAGCTGTTTTTT.

This chain links TRBV2 with TRBJ2-4, with 7 bases lining up with TRBD1. CDR1 SNHLY and CDR2 FYNNEI come from the germline V gene. The CDR3 sequence is 17 residues long. The V gene end was trimmed by 2 bases and the J gene end by 0 bases; junction bases not matched to a gene: 7. The CDR3 DNA reads TGTGCCAGCAGTGAACCTAGGCAGGGGGTAGCCAAAAACATTCAGTACTTC. Residues: CASSEPRQGVAKNIQYF.

This chain joins TRBV20-1 and TRBJ2-2, with TRBD2 matching 15 bases. This CDR3 is built from 19 residues. Germline assignment: CDR1 DFQATT and CDR2 SNEGSKA (reference sequence). J gave up 0 bases and V 3 bases, and 8 bases lay outside the gene matches. As DNA, the CDR3 is TGCAGTGCTAGTACCGGGACTAGCGGGGGGCGAGCGAACACCGGGGAGCTGTTTTTT. Translation: CSASTGTSGGRANTGELFF.

This clone was recorded once. The gene calls are TRBV6-2 or TRBV6-3 and TRBJ2-5; 10 nucleotides line up with TRBD2. CDR3 size: 17 residues. In germline, CDR1 is MNHEY, CDR2 SVGEGT. J was trimmed by 2 bases and V by 0 bases; bases with no gene match: 6. CDR3 sequence reads: CASSYSTLAGDQETQYF. The DNA of the CDR3 is TGTGCCAGCAGTTACTCGACCCTAGCGGGGGATCAAGAGACCCAGTACTTC.

The chain joins TRBV6-1 to TRBJ1-2; no firm D call. The germline CDR1 and CDR2 sequences are MNHNS and SASEGT. CDR3 size: 14 residues. V was cut by 1 base and J by 3 bases, with 9 bases left in between. This CDR3 is CASSEGSVYYGYTF. For the CDR3, the DNA is TGTGCCAGCAGTGAAGGTTCAGTTTACTATGGCTACACCTTC.

The chain joins TRBV3-1 (or the pseudogene TRBV3-2) to TRBJ1-2; maybe TRBD1 (5 bases). V lost 4 bases, J lost 11 bases, and 14 bases lay in between. Looked up from germline, CDR1 is LGHDT and CDR2 is YNNKEL (reference sequence). This CDR3 spans 12 amino acids. Written as DNA, the CDR3 is TGTGCCAGCAGCCCCGCGCAGGGCCCTTACACCTTC. The encoded protein is CASSPAQGPYTF.

The gene calls are TRBV7-9 and TRBJ1-4; the match to TRBD1 covers 9 bases. This CDR3 has 16 residues. J was trimmed by 6 bases and V by 5 bases; bases with no gene match: 10. From germline, CDR1 is SEHNR and CDR2 FQNEAQ (reference sequence). CDR3 region: CASSQEPGQGYEKLFF. For the CDR3, the DNA is TGTGCCAGCAGCCAAGAACCGGGACAGGGATATGAAAAACTGTTTTTT.

The chain is built from TRBV2 and TRBJ2-5; D gene uncertain. CDR3 length equals 12 residues. Between the trimmed V and J ends, which lost 6 bases and 5 bases, there was a span of 10 bases. The V gene's germline CDR1 is SNHLY and CDR2 FYNNEI. CDR3 in amino acids: CASRVDTETQYF. As DNA, the CDR3 is TGTGCCAGCAGGGTAGATACGGAGACCCAGTACTTC. Looking up the rest from reference TRBV2 and TRBJ2-5 gives the full variable domain: EPEVTQTPSHQVTQMGQEVILRCVPISNHLYFYWYRQILGQKVEFLVSFYNNEISEKSEIFDDQFSVERPDGSNFTLKIRSTKLEDSAMYFCASRVDTETQYFGPGTRLLVL.

V and J are TRBV5-6 and TRBJ2-7; 7 bases match TRBD2. The trim removed 0 bases at V and 0 bases at J, leaving 0 bases unmatched. This CDR3 is 14 amino acids long. CDR1 and CDR2 (germline): SGHDT, YYEEEE. In nucleotides, the CDR3 is TGTGCCAGCAGCTTGGGACTAGCCTCCTACGAGCAGTACTTC. Translated, it gives CASSLGLASYEQYF.

This clone was seen a few times. The rearrangement joins TRBV3-1 (or the pseudogene TRBV3-2) to TRBJ2-3; 9 bases agree with TRBD2. CDR1 is LGHDT, CDR2 YNNKEL, per germline (reference sequence). V gave up 0 bases and J gave up 2 bases; unmatched junction bases: 6. The length of the CDR3 is 17 residues. CDR3 loop: CASSQEASGDYTDTQYF. The CDR3, as DNA: TGTGCCAGCAGCCAAGAAGCTAGCGGGGACTACACAGATACGCAGTATTTT.

The chain recombines TRBV5-1 with TRBJ1-3; no clear D. In germline, CDR1 is SGHRS, CDR2 YFSETQ. The V and J ends lost 1 base and 4 bases respectively, with 12 bases between them. The length of the CDR3 is 15 residues. The CDR3 nucleotides are TGCGCCAGCAGCTTGTCTCCTACTGAGGGAAACACCATATATTTT. This sequence encodes CASSLSPTEGNTIYF. Based on the CDR3 plus reference TRBV5-1 and TRBJ1-3, the full variable domain is KAGVTQTPRYLIKTRGQQVTLSCSPISGHRSVSWYQQTPGQGLQFLFEYFSETQRNKGNFPGRFSGRQFSNSRSEMNVSTLELGDSALYLCASSLSPTEGNTIYFGEGSWLTVV.

This clone occurred a few times. V gene TRBV6-5 combines with J gene TRBJ1-2, with a weak D call TRBD1 (6 bases). This CDR3 comprises 13 residues. Per germline, CDR1 MNHEY and CDR2 SVGAGI. Trimming left V 6 bases short and J 5 bases short, with 13 bases between. In nucleotides, the CDR3 is TGTGCCAGCAGATTACGAGGGGGTTATGGCTACACCTTC. Translated, it gives CASRLRGGYGYTF.

The V gene is TRBV7-9, the J gene TRBJ1-1; TRBD1 agrees at 7 bases. Germline V gene data show CDR1 as SEHNR and CDR2 as FQNEAQ (reference sequence). V lost 5 bases, J lost 0 bases, and 6 bases stayed unmatched. The CDR3 sequence is 15 residues long. The chain's CDR3 is CASSGTDNLNTEAFF. The CDR3 nucleotides are TGTGCCAGCAGCGGGACAGATAATCTGAACACTGAAGCTTTCTTT.

The chain employs TRBV4-3 and TRBJ2-1, with 9 bases identical to TRBD1. Germline loops: CDR1 LGHNA, CDR2 YSLEER. The CDR3 is made up of 14 amino acids. V gave up 2 bases and J gave up 10 bases; unmatched junction bases: 6. Here the CDR3 DNA reads TGCGCCAGCAGCCAACTAAACAGGGGGCGCGAGCAGTTCTTC. Translating it yields CASSQLNRGREQFF.

The rearrangement links TRBV4-1 to TRBJ2-5, with D perhaps TRBD1 (6 bases). The CDR3 has 15 residues. The germline gives CDR1 MGHRA, CDR2 YSYEKL. V was clipped by 1 base and J by 1 base, with 10 bases between them. CDR3: CASSQGGQTQETQYF. Written as DNA, the CDR3 is TGCGCCAGCAGCCAAGGCGGACAGACCCAAGAGACCCAGTACTTC.

This clone appeared once. The CDR3 nucleotides read TGCGCCAGCAGCGGAGACAGTCCGGTCGCCATTTACTTC. It is translated as CASSGDSPVAIYF. The chain recombines TRBV10-2 with TRBJ2-7, with TRBD1 as a possible D gene (5 bases). Per the germline V gene, CDR1 is WSHSY and CDR2 is SAAADI. The CDR3 is made up of 13 amino acids. V was pared by 6 bases and J by 13 bases, with 22 bases between.

V and J are TRBV6-1 and TRBJ2-7, with D possibly TRBD2 on 5 matching bases. The V gene's germline CDR1 is MNHNS and CDR2 SASEGT. CDR3 length equals 14 residues. The V and J ends lost 3 bases and 6 bases respectively, with 15 bases between them. The CDR3 DNA reads TGTGCCAGCAGTGATTGGATCGGGGAATTCGAGCAGTACTTC. Its protein is CASSDWIGEFEQYF.

This clone was observed at least ten times. The chain has TRBV15 and TRBJ2-1, with TRBD2 matching 10 bases. V was pared by 0 bases and J by 4 bases, with 6 bases of the junction left unmatched. Germline CDR1 LNHNV, CDR2 YYDKDF (reference sequence). The CDR3 covers 17 residues. The CDR3 loop reads CATSREAGGSLYNEQFF. The CDR3 bases are TGTGCCACCAGCAGAGAAGCGGGGGGGAGCCTATACAATGAGCAGTTCTTC. Full variable domain (missing parts from reference TRBV15 and TRBJ2-1): DAMVIQNPRYQVTQFGKPVTLSCSQTLNHNVMYWYQQKSSQAPKLLFHYYDKDFNNEADTPDNFQSRRPNTSFCFLDIRSPGLGDTAMYLCATSREAGGSLYNEQFFGPGTRLTVL.

V gene TRBV7-2 combines with J gene TRBJ2-4, with D unclear. The germline CDR1 and CDR2 sequences are SGHTA and FQGNSA. This CDR3 has 14 amino acids. Trimming removed 1 base at V and 7 bases at J, with 11 bases between. Here the CDR3 DNA reads TGTGCCAGCAGCTTAGGACCCGTCGGGAACATTCAGTACTTC. Residues: CASSLGPVGNIQYF. Based on the CDR3 plus reference TRBV7-2 and TRBJ2-4, the full variable domain is GAGVSQSPSNKVTEKGKDVELRCDPISGHTALYWYRQSLGQGLEFLIYFQGNSAPDKSGLPSDRFSAERTGGSVSTLTIQRTQQEDSAVYLCASSLGPVGNIQYFGAGTRLSVL.

This clone has more than one count but fewer than ten. The V and J genes are TRBV10-2 and TRBJ1-2, with a weak D call TRBD1 (6 bases). The CDR3 contains 11 residues. The V and J ends lost 11 bases and 8 bases respectively, with 15 bases between them. CDR1 is WSHSY, CDR2 SAAADI, per germline. CDR3 sequence: CAVHRDGGYTF. The CDR3 nucleotides are TGCGCCGTACACAGGGACGGCGGCTACACCTTC.

J is TRBJ2-1 and V is TRBV5-1; D gene unclear. The ends were cut back, 5 bases at V and 0 bases at J, with 12 bases in the middle. Germline V gene lookup returns CDR1 SGHRS and CDR2 YFSETQ. The CDR3 covers 15 residues. The CDR3 DNA follows: TGCGCCAGCAGTGTTGGGCAGAGCTCCTACAATGAGCAGTTCTTC. Its protein is CASSVGQSSYNEQFF.

CDR3 coding DNA: TGTGCCAGCAGGTTCGTCAGTCCTAATGAAAAACTGTTTTTT. Amino acid sequence: CASRFVSPNEKLFF. The chain joins TRBV6-6 to TRBJ1-4; no clear D. V shed 6 bases and J shed 3 bases, with 11 bases lying between them. The CDR3 has 14 amino acids. Germline V gene lookup returns CDR1 MNHNY and CDR2 SVGAGI (reference sequence).

The sample holds a few counts of this clone. The gene calls are TRBV9 and TRBJ2-1; tentatively, D is TRBD1 (6 bases). In germline, CDR1 is SGDLS, CDR2 YYNGEE. V was cut by 9 bases and J by 9 bases, with 25 bases left in between. The CDR3 contains 15 residues. In DNA, the CDR3 is TGTGCCAACAGAAAAGGGGGTCCCAGTTTGATTGAGCAGTTCTTC. Residues: CANRKGGPSLIEQFF.

The chain carries TRBV19 and TRBJ1-2; TRBD1 matches 10 bases. J was trimmed by 8 bases and V by 4 bases; bases with no gene match: 10. In germline, CDR1 is LNHDA, CDR2 SQIVND (reference sequence). This CDR3 region has 15 residues. CDR3 sequence reads: CASSTITGTGVGYTF. The CDR3 region has the DNA TGTGCCAGTAGTACCATTACCGGGACAGGGGTCGGCTACACCTTC. Looking up the rest from reference TRBV19 and TRBJ1-2 gives the full variable domain: DGGITQSPKYLFRKEGQNVTLSCEQNLNHDAMYWYRQDPGQGLRLIYYSQIVNDFQKGDIAEGYSVSREKKESFPLTVTSAQKNPTAFYLCASSTITGTGVGYTFGSGTRLTVV.

As for this clone: This CDR3 is also generated by other DNA sequences in the sample. CDR3 in amino acids: CASSLGSGSPLHF. CDR3 DNA: TGTGCCAGCAGCTTAGGCTCGGGGTCACCCCTCCACTTT. V and J are TRBV7-8 and TRBJ1-6; D is ambiguous. Germline V gives CDR1 SGHVS, CDR2 FQNEAQ. V dropped 1 base and J dropped 10 bases, with 8 bases sitting between them. There are 13 residues in the CDR3.

The J gene is TRBJ1-5, the V gene TRBV13; 12 bases agree with TRBD1. CDR3 length: 15 residues. CDR1 and CDR2 (germline): PRHDT, FYEKMQ (reference sequence). V lost 5 bases, J lost 6 bases, and 5 bases stayed unmatched. The CDR3 spells CASSKGTGGGQPQHF. The CDR3 DNA is TGTGCCAGCAGCAAGGGGACAGGGGGCGGTCAGCCCCAGCATTTT.

This sequence joins TRBV3-1 (or the pseudogene TRBV3-2) and TRBJ1-3, with 7 bases lining up with TRBD1. The CDR3 length is 16 residues. V gave up 4 bases and J gave up 0 bases; unmatched junction bases: 6. The germline CDR1 and CDR2 sequences are LGHDT and YNNKEL (reference sequence). As DNA, the CDR3 is TGTGCCAGCAGCCCTCGACAGGGTAACTCTGGAAACACCATATATTTT. It specifies CASSPRQGNSGNTIYF.